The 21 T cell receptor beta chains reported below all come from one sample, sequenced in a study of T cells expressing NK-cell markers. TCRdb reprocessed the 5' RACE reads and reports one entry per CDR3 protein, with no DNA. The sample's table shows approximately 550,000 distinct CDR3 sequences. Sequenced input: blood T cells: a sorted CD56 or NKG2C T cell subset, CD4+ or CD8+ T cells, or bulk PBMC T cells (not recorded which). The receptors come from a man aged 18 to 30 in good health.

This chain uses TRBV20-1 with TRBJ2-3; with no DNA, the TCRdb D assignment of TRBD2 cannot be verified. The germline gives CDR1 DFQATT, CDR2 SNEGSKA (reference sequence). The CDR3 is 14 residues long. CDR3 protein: CSARAAPAKDTQYF.

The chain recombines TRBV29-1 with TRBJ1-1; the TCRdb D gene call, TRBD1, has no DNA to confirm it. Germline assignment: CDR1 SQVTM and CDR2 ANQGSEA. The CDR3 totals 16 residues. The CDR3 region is CSVEDFGGSVNTEAFF.

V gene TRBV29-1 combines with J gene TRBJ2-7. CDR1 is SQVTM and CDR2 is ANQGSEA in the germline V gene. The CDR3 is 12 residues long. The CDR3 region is CSVEESRYEQYF.

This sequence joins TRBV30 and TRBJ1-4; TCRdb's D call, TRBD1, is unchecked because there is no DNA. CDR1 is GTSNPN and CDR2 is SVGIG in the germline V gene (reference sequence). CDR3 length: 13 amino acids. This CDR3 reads CALLGGQNEKLFF.

CDR3: CASSGAHEQFF. V and J are TRBV18 and TRBJ2-1; with no DNA, the TCRdb D assignment of TRBD2 cannot be verified. The CDR3 spans 11 residues. CDR1 is KGHSH, CDR2 LQKENI, per germline.

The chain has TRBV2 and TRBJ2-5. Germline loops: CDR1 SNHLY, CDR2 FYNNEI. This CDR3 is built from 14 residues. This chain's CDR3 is CASSESQKQETQYF.

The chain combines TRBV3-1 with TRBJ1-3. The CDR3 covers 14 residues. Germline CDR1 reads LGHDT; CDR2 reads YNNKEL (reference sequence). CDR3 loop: CASSQGGLGNTIYF.

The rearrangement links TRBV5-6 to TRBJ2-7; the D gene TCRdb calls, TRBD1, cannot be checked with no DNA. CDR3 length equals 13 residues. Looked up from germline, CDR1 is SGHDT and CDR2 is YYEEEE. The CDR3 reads CASSIRVLSEQYF.

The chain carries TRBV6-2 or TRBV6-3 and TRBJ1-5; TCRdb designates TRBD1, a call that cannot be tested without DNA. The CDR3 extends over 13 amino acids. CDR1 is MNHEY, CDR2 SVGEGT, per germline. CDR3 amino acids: CASSYEGKKPQHF.

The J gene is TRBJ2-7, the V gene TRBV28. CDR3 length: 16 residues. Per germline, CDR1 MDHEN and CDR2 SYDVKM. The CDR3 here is CASSSVWGVGSYEQYF.

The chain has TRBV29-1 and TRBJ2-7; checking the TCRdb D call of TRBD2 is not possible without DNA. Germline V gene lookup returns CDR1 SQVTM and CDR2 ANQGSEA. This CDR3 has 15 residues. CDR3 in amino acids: CSVEDRRTQTYEQYF.

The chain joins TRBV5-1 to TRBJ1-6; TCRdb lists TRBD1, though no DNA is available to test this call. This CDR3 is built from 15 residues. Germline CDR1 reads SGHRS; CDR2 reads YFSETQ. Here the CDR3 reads CASSLDQGNNSPLHF.

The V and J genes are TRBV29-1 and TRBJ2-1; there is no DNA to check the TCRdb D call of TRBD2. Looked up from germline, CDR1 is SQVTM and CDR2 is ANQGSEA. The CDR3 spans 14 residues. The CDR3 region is CSVEGGPRMHEQFF.

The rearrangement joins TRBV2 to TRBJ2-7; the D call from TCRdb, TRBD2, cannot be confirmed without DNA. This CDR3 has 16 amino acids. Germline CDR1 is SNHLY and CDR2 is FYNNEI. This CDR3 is CASSGGTQVRFYEQYF.

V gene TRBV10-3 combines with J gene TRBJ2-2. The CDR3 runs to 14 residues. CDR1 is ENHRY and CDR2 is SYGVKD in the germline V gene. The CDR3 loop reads CAINLGVDTGELFF.

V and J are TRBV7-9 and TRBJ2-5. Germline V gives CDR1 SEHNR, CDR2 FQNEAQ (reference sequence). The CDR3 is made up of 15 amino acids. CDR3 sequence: CASSLAVGYQETQYF.

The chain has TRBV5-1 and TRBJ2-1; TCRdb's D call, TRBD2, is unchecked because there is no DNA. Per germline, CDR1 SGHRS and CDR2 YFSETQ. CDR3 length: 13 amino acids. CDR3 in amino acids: CASSTGGWDEQFF.

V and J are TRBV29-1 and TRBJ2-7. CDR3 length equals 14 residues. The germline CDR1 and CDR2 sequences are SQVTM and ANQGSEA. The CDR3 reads CSVVKADSDYEQYF.

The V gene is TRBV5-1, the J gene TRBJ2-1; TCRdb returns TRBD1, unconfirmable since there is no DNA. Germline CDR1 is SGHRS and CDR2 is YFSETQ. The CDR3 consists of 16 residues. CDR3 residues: CASSLTGTGTPNEQFF.

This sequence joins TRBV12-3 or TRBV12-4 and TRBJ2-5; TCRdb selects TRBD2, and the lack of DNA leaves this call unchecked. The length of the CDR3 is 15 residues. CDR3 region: CASSPPSGREETQYF.

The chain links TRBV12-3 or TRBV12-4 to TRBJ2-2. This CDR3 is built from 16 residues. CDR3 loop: CASSLGIWGDTGELFF.